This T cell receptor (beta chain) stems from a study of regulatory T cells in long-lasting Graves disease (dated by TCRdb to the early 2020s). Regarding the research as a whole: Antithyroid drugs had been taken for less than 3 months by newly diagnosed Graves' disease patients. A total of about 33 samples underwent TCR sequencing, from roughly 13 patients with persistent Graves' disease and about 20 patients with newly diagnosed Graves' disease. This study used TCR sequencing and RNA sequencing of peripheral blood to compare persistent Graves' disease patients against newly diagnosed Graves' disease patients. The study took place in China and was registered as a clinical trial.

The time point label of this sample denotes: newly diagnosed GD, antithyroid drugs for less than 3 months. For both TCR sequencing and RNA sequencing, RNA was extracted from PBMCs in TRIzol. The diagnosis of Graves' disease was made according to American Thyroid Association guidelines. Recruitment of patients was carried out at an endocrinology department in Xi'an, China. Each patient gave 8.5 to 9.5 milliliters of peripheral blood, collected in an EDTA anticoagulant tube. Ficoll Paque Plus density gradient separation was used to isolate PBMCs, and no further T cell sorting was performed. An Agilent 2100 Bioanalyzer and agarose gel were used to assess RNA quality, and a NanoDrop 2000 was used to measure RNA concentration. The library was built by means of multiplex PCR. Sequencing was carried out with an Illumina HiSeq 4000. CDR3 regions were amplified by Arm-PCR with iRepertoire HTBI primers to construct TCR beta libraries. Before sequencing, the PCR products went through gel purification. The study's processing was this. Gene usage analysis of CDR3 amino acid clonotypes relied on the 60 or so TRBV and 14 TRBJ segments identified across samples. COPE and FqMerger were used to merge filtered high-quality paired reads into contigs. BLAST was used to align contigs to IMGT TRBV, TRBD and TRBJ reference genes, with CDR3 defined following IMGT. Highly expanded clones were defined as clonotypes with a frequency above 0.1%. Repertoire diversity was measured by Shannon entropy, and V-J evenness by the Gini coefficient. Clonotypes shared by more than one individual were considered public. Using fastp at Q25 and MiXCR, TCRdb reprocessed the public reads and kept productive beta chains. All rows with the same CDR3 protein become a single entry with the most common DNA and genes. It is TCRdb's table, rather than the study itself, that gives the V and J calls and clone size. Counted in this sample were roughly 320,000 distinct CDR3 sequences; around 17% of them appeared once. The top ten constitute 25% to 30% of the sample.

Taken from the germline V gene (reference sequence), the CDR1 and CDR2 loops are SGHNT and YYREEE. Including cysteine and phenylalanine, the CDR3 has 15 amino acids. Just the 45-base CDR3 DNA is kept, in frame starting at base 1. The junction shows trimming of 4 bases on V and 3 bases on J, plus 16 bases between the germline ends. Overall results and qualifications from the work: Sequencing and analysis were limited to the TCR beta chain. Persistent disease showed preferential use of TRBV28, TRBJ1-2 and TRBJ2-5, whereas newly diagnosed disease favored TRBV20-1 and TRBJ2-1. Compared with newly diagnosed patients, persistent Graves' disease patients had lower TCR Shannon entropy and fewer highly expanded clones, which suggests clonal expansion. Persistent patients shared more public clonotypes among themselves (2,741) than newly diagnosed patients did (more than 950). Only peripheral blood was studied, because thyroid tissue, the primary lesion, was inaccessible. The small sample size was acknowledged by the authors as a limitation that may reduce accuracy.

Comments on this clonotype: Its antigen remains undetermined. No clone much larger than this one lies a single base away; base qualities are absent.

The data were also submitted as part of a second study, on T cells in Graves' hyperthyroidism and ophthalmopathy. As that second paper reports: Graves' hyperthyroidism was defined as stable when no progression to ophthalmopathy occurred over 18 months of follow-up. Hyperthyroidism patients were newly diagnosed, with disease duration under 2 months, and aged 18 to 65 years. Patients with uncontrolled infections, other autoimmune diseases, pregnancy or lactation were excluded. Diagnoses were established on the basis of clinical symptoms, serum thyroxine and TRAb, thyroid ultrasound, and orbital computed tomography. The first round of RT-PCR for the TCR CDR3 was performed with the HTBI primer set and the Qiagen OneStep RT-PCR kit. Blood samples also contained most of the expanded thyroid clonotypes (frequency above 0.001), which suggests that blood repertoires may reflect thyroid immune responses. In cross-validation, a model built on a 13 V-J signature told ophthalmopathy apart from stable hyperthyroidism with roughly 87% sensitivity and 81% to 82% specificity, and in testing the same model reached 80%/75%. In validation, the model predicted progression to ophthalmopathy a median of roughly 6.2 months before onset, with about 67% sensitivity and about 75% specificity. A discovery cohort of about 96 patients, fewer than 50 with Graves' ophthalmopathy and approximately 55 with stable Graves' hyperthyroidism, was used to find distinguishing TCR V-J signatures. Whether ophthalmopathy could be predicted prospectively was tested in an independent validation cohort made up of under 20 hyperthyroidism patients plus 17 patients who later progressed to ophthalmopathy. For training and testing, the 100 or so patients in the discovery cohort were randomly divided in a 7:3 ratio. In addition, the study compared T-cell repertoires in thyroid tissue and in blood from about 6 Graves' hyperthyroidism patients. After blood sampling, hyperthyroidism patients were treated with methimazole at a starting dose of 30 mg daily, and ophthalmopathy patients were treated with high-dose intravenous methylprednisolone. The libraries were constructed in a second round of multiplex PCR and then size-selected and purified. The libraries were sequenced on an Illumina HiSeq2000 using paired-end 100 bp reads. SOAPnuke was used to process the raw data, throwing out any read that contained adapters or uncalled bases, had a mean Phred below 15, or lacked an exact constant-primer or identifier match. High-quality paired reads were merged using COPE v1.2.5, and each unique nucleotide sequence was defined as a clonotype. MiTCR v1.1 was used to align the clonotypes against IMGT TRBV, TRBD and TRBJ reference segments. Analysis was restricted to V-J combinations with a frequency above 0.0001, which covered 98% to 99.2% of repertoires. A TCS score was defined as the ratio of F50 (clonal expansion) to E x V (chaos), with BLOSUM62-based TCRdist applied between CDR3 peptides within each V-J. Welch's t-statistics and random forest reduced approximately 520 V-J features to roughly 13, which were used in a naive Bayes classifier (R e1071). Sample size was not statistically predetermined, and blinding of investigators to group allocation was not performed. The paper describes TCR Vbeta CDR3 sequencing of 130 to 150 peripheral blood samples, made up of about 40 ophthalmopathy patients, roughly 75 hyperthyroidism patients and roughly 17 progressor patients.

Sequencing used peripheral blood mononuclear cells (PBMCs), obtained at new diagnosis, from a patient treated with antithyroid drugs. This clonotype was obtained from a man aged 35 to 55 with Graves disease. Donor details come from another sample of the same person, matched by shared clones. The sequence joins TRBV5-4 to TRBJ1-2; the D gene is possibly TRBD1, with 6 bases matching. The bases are TGTGCCAGCAGCCCCCAGAGGGACACCCACTATGGCTACACCTTC. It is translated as CASSPQRDTHYGYTF.